The 13 T cell receptor beta chains below were found in one sample sequenced in a study of T cell changes during pregnancy in multiple sclerosis. Method: immunoSEQ multiplex PCR; TCRdb's copy keeps in-frame clones and lacks some. The sample holds around 65,000 clones, around 91% seen once. Sequenced here: peripheral blood, sampled in the third trimester of pregnancy. These receptor sequences come from a female donor in good health, enrolled as a control in a pregnancy study.

The chain couples TRBV6-6 to TRBJ1-1, with D unclear. Looked up from germline, CDR1 is MNHNY and CDR2 is SVGAGI (reference sequence). The germline V and J ends were trimmed by 2 bases and 1 base, with 8 bases remaining between them. The CDR3 consists of 14 residues. The CDR3 DNA follows: TGTGCCAGCAGTTACGTTGACTGGAACACTGAAGCTTTCTTT. Encoded protein: CASSYVDWNTEAFF.

J is TRBJ2-3 and V is TRBV30, with 12 bases identical to TRBD2. Trimming removed 2 bases from V and 3 bases from J; junction bases left unmatched: 6. The germline V gene encodes CDR1 GTSNPN and CDR2 SVGIG (reference sequence). The CDR3 covers 16 residues. Written as DNA, the CDR3 is TGTGCCTGGAGTTTATGGCTAGCGGGGGGGACAGATACGCAGTATTTT. Residues: CAWSLWLAGGTDTQYF.

V usage is TRBV7-9 and J usage is TRBJ2-7, with D tentatively TRBD1 (6 bases). The CDR3 has 14 amino acids. Per germline, CDR1 SEHNR and CDR2 FQNEAQ (reference sequence). V was cut by 4 bases and J by 0 bases, with 10 bases left in between. DNA of the CDR3: TGTGCCAGCAGCTCAGGACAGAGCTCCTACGAGCAGTACTTC. This codes for CASSSGQSSYEQYF.

This clone has a count of ten or more. V and J are TRBV7-3 and TRBJ1-6; 8 nucleotides agree with TRBD1. With 3 bases clipped from V and 7 bases from J, the junction kept 2 bases outside the gene matches. From germline, CDR1 is SGHTA and CDR2 FQGTGA. The length of the CDR3 is 14 residues. The CDR3 coding sequence is TGTGCCAGCAGCTTTGGACAGGGAAATTCACCCCTCCACTTT. Translation gives CASSFGQGNSPLHF. Supplemented by reference TRBV7-3 and TRBJ1-6, the full variable domain reads GAGVSQTPSNKVTEKGKYVELRCDPISGHTALYWYRQSLGQGPEFLIYFQGTGAADDSGLPNDRFFAVRPEGSVSTLKIQRTERGDSAVYLCASSFGQGNSPLHFGNGTRLTVT.

The chain is built from TRBV25-1 and TRBJ2-3; 7 bases align to TRBD2. Germline V CDR1 and CDR2: MGHDK, SYGVNS. V lost 11 bases, J lost 1 base, and 6 bases stayed unmatched. This CDR3 has 13 amino acids. The CDR3 here is CASRGTRTDTQYF. CDR3 sequence (DNA): TGTGCCTCGCGGGGGACCCGCACAGATACGCAGTATTTT.

The chain carries TRBV7-3 and TRBJ1-6; TRBD1 might be the D (6 bases). This CDR3 has 14 amino acids. Trimming took 5 bases from V and 7 from J, leaving 12 bases between them. In germline, CDR1 is SGHTA, CDR2 FQGTGA. CDR3 in amino acids: CASSQQGWNSPLHF. The CDR3 bases are TGTGCCAGCAGCCAACAGGGTTGGAATTCACCCCTCCACTTT.

V usage is TRBV6-5 and J usage is TRBJ1-5; a possible D gene is TRBD1 (5 bases). The V end was cut by 2 bases, the J end by 1 base, with 9 bases between. Germline CDR1 is MNHEY and CDR2 is SVGAGI. The CDR3 totals 15 residues. Here the CDR3 DNA reads TGTGCCAGCAGTTACGGACACCCAAGCAATCAGCCCCAGCATTTT. This translates into CASSYGHPSNQPQHF.

The gene calls are TRBV7-9 and TRBJ1-6; possibly TRBD1 for D (6 bases). The CDR3 is 15 amino acids. Trimming removed 5 bases from V and 5 bases from J, with 13 bases in between. Per germline, CDR1 SEHNR and CDR2 FQNEAQ (reference sequence). The chain's CDR3 is CASSRPGQHNSPLHF. The CDR3 coding sequence is TGTGCCAGCAGCAGACCGGGACAACATAATTCACCCCTCCACTTT.

J is TRBJ1-2 and V is TRBV5-1; the D gene is possibly TRBD1 (5 bases). The CDR3 has 15 residues. The V end lost 3 bases, the J end lost 5 bases, and 17 bases lay between the germline ends. The germline V gene encodes CDR1 SGHRS and CDR2 YFSETQ. The CDR3 spells CASSSLFGASYGYTF. The DNA of the CDR3 is TGCGCCAGCAGCTCGCTATTTGGGGCTTCATATGGCTACACCTTC.

This chain connects TRBV7-2 to TRBJ2-3; D gene ambiguous. Germline CDR1 is SGHTA and CDR2 is FQGNSA. V shed 9 bases and J shed 2 bases, with 12 bases lying between them. The CDR3 sequence is 13 residues long. CDR3 sequence (DNA): TGTGCCAGTTCGACTCACGACACAGATACGCAGTATTTT. Its translation: CASSTHDTDTQYF.

This clone was counted a single time. V is TRBV4-3 and J is TRBJ1-2; TRBD1 might be the D (6 bases). This CDR3 has 17 residues. The germline gives CDR1 LGHNA, CDR2 YSLEER. Trimming shortened V by 0 bases and J by 6 bases, and 20 bases separated the two germline ends. For the CDR3, the DNA is TGCGCCAGCAGCCAAGATAGGGGCGGGGGCGCTGGTGATGGCTACACCTTC. Encoded protein: CASSQDRGGGAGDGYTF.

Turning to this clone: Other DNA sequences of this sample code for an identical CDR3. This chain connects TRBV6-6 to TRBJ1-1, with TRBD1 as a possible D gene (5 bases). Trimming pared 2 bases from V and 2 bases from J, leaving 6 bases between. The CDR3 is made up of 13 amino acids. Germline values: CDR1 MNHNY, CDR2 SVGAGI (reference sequence). CDR3 region: CASSYRGNTEAFF. The CDR3 coding sequence is TGTGCCAGCAGTTACAGGGGCAACACTGAAGCTTTCTTT.

This chain uses TRBV5-1 with TRBJ2-3, with 13 nucleotides matching TRBD2. The CDR3 spans 15 residues. Trimming took 4 bases from V and 4 from J; bases not matched to a gene: 3. CDR1 SGHRS and CDR2 YFSETQ come from the germline V gene. CDR3 loop: CASSPTSGGPDTQYF. The CDR3 coding sequence is TGCGCCAGCAGCCCGACTAGCGGGGGGCCAGATACGCAGTATTTT.